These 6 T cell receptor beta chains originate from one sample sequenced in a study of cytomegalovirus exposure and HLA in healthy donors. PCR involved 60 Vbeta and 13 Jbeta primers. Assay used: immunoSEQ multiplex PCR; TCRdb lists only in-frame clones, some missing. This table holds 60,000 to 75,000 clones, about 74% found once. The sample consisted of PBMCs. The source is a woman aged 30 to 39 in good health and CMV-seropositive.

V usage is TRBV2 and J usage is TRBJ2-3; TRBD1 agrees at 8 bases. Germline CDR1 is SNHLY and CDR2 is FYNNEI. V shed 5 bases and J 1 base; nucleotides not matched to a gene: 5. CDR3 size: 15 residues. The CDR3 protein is CASSTTGGGTDTQYF. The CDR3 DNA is TGTGCCAGCAGTACCACAGGGGGTGGCACAGATACGCAGTATTTT.

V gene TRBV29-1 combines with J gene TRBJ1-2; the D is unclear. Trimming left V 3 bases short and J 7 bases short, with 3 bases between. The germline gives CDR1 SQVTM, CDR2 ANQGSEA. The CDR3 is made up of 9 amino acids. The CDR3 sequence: CSVDGGYTF. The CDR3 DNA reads TGCAGCGTTGACGGTGGCTACACCTTC.

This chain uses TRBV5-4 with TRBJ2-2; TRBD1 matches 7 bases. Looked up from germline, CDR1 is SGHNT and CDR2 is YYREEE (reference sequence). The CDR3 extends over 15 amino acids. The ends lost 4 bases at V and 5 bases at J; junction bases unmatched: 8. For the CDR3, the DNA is TGTGCCAGCAGCCTGGACAGGACATTGACCGGGGAGCTGTTTTTT. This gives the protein CASSLDRTLTGELFF.

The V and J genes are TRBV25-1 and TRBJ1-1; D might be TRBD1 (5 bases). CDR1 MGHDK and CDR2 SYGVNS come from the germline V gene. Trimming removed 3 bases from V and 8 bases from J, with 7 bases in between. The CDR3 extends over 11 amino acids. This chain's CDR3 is CASSDYREAFF. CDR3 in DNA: TGTGCCAGCAGTGACTACAGGGAAGCTTTCTTT.

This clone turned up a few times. In DNA form, the CDR3 reads TGCGCCAGCAGCCAAGATCACAGGCACACTGAAGCTTTCTTT. Protein: CASSQDHRHTEAFF. V and J are TRBV4-3 and TRBJ1-1, with D perhaps TRBD1 (5 bases). From germline, CDR1 is LGHNA and CDR2 YSLEER. The CDR3 is made up of 14 amino acids. The germline V and J ends were trimmed by 0 bases and 3 bases, with 8 bases remaining between them.

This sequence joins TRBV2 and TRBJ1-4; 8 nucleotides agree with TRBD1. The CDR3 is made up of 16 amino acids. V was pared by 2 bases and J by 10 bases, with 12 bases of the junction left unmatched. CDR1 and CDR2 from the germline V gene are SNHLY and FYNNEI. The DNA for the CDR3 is TGTGCCAGCAGTGAACCGACAGGGGAGTCGGTTGGAAAACTGTTTTTT. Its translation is CASSEPTGESVGKLFF.